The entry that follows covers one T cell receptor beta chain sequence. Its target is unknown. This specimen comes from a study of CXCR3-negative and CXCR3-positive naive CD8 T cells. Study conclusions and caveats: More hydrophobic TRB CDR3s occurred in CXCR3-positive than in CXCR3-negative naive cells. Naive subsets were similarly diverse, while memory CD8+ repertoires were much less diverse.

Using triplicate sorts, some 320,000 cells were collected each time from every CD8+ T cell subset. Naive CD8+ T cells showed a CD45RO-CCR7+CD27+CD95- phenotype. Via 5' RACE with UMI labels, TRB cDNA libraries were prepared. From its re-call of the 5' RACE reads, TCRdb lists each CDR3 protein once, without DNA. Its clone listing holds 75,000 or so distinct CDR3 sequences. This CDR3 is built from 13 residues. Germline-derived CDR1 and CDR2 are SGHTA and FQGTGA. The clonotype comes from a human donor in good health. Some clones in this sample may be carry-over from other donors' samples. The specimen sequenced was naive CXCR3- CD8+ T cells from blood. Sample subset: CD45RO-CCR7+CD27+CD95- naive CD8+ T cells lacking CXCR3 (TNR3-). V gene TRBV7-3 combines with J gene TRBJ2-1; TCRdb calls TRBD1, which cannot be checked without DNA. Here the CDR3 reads CASSSGRLNEQFF.